This T cell receptor beta chain appears in the sequencing data of a study of technical replicates of blood from a handful of donors. CDR1 is MNHEY and CDR2 is SMNVEV in the germline V gene (reference sequence). The CDR3 runs to 16 residues. V shed 5 bases and J 5 bases; nucleotides not matched to a gene: 6. TCRdb keeps only in-frame clones here, not all; method: immunoSEQ multiplex PCR. The table has 13,000 to 15,000 clones, roughly 83% seen once. This clone was observed a single time. This receptor was obtained from a human donor in good health. The J gene is TRBJ2-7, the V gene TRBV27, with TRBD2 identical over 16 bases. Sequencing was carried out using PBMCs. CDR3: CASSPGTSGRAHEQYF. The CDR3 DNA sequence: TGTGCCAGCAGTCCCGGGACTAGCGGGAGGGCCCACGAGCAGTACTTC.